This entry is about one TCR beta chain. This record belongs to a study of blood T cell repertoires in COVID-19. Overall study: COVID-19 samples collected from the United States, Italy and Spain covered acute and convalescent phases. From T cells, B-cell-depleted T cells, or PBMCs came the material, which was cDNA or gDNA.

This study enrolled people aged roughly 18 to 90 from roughly 24 US geographic areas. In Cohort 3, a recovered donor had either two negative PCRs, clearance, or symptom resolution. Germline V CDR1 and CDR2: LNHDA, SQIVND (reference sequence). This CDR3 contains 12 residues. V was cut by 2 bases and J by 3 bases, with 4 bases left in between. Sequencing used immunoSEQ multiplex PCR; TCRdb keeps in-frame clones, though not all of them. The sample consists of a few hundred thousand clones, about 90% of them appearing once. The source of this sequence is a man under 40 who had recovered from COVID-19. The chain carries TRBV19 and TRBJ1-2; D gene uncertain. The sample taken for sequencing was PBMCs or T cells enriched from blood (not recorded which). The CDR3 nucleotides read TGTGCCAGTAGTATACCTTACTATGGCTACACCTTC. Translating gives CASSIPYYGYTF.